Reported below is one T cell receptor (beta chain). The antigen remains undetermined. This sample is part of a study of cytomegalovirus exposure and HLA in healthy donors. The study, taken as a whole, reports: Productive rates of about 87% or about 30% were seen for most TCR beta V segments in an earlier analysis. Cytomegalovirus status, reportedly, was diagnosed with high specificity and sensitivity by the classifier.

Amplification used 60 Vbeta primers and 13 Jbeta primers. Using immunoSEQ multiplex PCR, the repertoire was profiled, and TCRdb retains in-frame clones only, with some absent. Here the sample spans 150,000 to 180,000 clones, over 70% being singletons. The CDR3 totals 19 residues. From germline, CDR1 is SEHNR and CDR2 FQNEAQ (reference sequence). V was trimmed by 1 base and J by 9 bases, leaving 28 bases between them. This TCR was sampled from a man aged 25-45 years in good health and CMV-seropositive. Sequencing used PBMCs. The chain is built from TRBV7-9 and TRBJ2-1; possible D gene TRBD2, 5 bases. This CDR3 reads CASSLVEAPSYLSAGEQFF. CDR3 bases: TGTGCCAGCAGCTTAGTCGAGGCCCCTTCGTATCTGTCGGCGGGTGAGCAGTTCTTC.